Listed here is a single TCR beta chain. Profiled with immunoSEQ multiplex PCR; TCRdb holds only in-frame clones, not every one. The sample holds about 73,000 clones, 77% seen once. The sample is drawn from a study of blood T cell repertoires in COVID-19. Source material: peripheral blood. The TCR originated in a man between 65 and 80 years old with COVID-19, enrolled during active disease.

CDR3 in DNA: TGTGCCAGCAGCGTCACTAGCGGAGGGTTCCCAGATACGCAGTATTTT. Amino acids: CASSVTSGGFPDTQYF. This chain links TRBV5-4 with TRBJ2-3; 8 bases line up with TRBD2. This CDR3 has 16 residues. Unmatched junction bases numbered 11, after V lost 4 bases and J lost 4 bases. Germline CDR1 reads SGHNT; CDR2 reads YYREEE (reference sequence).